The clone carrying this TCR beta chain was counted a few times. The data were taken from a study of control samples from healthy donors and cancer patients. This CDR3 spans 13 amino acids. The V end was cut by 4 bases, the J end by 3 bases, with 10 bases between. Clones were sequenced by immunoSEQ multiplex PCR, and TCRdb holds only the in-frame ones, with some missing. The repertoire consists of approximately 90,000 clones, with 88% occurring once and the leading ten covering roughly 14%. V usage is TRBV12-3 or TRBV12-4 and J usage is TRBJ2-7; D gene uncertain. Sequencing used blood. The TCR sequence derives from a woman aged 65 to 85 in good health. CDR3 nucleotide sequence: TGTGCCAGCAGTTATGGACGGATCTACGAGCAGTACTTC. Protein: CASSYGRIYEQYF.